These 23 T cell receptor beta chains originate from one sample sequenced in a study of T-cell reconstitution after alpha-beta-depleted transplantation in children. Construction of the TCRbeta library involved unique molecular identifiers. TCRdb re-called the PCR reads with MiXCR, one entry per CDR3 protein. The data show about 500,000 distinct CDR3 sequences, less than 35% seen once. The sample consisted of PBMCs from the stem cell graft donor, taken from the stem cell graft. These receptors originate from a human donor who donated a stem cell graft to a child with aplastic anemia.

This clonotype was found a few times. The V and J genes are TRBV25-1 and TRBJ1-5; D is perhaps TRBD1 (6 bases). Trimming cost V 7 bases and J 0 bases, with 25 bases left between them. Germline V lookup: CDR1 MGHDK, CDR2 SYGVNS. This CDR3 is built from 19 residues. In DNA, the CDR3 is TGTGCCAGCACCGAAGGAAGAAAGGGGGGAGACTATAGCAATCAGCCCCAGCATTTT. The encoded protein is CASTEGRKGGDYSNQPQHF.

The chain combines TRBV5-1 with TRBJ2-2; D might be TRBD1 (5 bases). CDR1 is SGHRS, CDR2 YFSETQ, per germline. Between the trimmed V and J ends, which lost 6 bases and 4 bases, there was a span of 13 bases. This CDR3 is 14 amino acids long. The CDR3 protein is CASKEGASTGELFF. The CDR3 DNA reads TGCGCCAGCAAGGAAGGGGCATCCACCGGGGAGCTGTTTTTT.

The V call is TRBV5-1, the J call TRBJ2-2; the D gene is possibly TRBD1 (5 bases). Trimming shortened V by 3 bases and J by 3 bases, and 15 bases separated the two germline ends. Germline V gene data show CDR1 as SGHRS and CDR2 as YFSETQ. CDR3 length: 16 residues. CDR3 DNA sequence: TGCGCCAGCAGCTCCCGGACCCAGGGTTACACCGGGGAGCTGTTTTTT. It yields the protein CASSSRTQGYTGELFF.

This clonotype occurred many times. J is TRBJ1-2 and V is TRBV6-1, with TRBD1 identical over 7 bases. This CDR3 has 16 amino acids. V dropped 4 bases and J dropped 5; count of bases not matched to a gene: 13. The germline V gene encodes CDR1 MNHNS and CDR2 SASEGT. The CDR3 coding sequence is TGTGCCAGCAGTGCCCCGTGGCAGGGGGTAGGGTATGGCTACACCTTC. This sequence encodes CASSAPWQGVGYGYTF.

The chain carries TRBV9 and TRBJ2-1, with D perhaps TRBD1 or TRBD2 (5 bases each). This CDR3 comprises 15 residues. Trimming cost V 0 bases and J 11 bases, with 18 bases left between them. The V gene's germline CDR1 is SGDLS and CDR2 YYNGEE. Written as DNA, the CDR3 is TGTGCCAGCAGCGTAGCGCCGGGACCAGTAAATAAGCAGTTCTTC. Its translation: CASSVAPGPVNKQFF.

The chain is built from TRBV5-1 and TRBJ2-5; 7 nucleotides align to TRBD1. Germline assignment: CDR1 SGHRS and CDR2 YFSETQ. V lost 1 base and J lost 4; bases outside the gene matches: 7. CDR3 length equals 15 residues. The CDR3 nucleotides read TGCGCCAGCAGCTTGACAGGGGCTGACCGAGAGACCCAGTACTTC. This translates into CASSLTGADRETQYF.

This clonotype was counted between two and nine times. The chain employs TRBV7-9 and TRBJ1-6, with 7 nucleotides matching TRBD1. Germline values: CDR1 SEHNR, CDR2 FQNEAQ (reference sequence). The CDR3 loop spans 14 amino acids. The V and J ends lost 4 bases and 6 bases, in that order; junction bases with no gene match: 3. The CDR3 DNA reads TGTGCCAGCAGCTGGGACAGTACTAATTCACCCCTCCACTTT. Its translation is CASSWDSTNSPLHF.

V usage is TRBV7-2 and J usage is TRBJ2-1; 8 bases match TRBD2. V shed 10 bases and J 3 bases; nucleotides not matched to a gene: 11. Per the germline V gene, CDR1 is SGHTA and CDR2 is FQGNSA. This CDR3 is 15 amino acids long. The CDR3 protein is CANAGERERYNEQFF. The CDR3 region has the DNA TGTGCCAACGCGGGGGAGCGGGAGCGCTACAATGAGCAGTTCTTC.

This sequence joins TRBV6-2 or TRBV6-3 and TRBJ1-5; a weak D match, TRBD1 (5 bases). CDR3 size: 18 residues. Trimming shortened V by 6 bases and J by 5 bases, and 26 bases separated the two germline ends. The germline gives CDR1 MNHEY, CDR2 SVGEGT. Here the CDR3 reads CASSLFGDTTTGDQPQHF. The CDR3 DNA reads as TGTGCCAGCAGCCTATTCGGAGACACAACCACGGGGGATCAGCCCCAGCATTTT.

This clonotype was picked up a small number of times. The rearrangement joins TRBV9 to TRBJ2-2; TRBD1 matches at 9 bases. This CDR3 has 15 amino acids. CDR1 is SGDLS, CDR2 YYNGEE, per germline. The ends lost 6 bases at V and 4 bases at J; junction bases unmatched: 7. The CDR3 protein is CASTSGTGTTGELFF. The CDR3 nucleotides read TGTGCCAGCACCTCCGGGACAGGGACCACCGGGGAGCTGTTTTTT.

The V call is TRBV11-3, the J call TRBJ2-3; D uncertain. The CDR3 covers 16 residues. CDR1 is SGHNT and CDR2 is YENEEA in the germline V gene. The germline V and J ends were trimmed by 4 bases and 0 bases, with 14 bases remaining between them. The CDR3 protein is CASSSAAWGSTDTQYF. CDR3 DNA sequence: TGTGCCAGCAGCTCCGCGGCGTGGGGTAGCACAGATACGCAGTATTTT.

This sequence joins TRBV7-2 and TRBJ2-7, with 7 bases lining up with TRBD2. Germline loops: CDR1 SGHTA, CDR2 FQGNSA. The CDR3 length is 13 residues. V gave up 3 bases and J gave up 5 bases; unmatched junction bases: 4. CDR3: CASSFGRLDEQYF. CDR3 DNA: TGTGCCAGCAGCTTCGGGAGGCTCGACGAGCAGTACTTC.

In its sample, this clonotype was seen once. In nucleotides, the CDR3 is TGTGCCAGCAGTTCCTCGGGCAGGGGAAGGTCTGGCTACACCTTC. It translates to CASSSSGRGRSGYTF. This chain joins TRBV27 and TRBJ1-2; maybe TRBD1 (6 bases). The germline gives CDR1 MNHEY, CDR2 SMNVEV (reference sequence). CDR3 length: 15 residues. V was pared by 4 bases and J by 7 bases, with 19 bases between.

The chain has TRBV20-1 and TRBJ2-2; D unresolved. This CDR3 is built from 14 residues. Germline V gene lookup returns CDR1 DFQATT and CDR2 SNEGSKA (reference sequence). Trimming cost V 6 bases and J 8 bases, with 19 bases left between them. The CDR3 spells CSAPNTARRGELFF. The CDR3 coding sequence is TGCAGTGCCCCCAATACCGCCAGGCGGGGGGAGCTGTTTTTT.

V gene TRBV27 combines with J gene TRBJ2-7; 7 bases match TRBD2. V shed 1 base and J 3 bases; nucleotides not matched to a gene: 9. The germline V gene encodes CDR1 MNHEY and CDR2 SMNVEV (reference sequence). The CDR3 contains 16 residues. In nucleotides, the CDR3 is TGTGCCAGCAGTTTATTTACTAGCGCATCAGGCTACGAGCAGTACTTC. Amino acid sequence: CASSLFTSASGYEQYF.

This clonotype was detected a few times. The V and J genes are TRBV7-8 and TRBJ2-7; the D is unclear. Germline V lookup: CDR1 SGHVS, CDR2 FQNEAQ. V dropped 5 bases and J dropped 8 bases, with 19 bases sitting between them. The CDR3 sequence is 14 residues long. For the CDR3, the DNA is TGTGCCAGCAGCCGACCGGGCCGCTCGACGCAGCAGTACGTC. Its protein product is CASSRPGRSTQQYV.

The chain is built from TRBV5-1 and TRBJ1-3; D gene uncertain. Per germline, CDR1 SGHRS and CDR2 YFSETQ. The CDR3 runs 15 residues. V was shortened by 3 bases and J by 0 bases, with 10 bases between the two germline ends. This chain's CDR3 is CASSSAVGSGNTIYF. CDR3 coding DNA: TGCGCCAGCAGCTCCGCGGTCGGCTCTGGAAACACCATATATTTT.

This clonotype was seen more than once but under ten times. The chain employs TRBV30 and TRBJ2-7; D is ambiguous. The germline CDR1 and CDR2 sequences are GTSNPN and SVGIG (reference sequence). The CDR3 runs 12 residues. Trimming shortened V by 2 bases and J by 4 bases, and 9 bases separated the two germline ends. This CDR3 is CAWSMVGYEQYV. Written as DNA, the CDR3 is TGTGCCTGGAGTATGGTGGGTTACGAGCAGTACGTC.

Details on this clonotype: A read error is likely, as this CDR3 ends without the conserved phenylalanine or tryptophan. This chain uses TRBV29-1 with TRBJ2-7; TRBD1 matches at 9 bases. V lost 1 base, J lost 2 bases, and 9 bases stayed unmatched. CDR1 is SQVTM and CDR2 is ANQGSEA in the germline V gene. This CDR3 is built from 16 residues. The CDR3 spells CSVEGGGRQGAYEQYS. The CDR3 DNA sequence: TGCAGCGTTGAAGGAGGGGGGAGACAGGGGGCCTACGAGCAGTACTCC.

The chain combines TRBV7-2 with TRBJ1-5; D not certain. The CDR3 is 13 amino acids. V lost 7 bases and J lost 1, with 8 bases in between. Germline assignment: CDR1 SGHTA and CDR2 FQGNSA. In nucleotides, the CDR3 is TGTGCCAGCACCCGGGAAAGCAATCAGCCCCAGCATTTT. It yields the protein CASTRESNQPQHF.

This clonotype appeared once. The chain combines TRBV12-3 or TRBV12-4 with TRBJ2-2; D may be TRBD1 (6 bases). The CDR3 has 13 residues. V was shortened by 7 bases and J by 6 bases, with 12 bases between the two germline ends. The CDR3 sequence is CASITTGSGELFF. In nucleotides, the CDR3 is TGTGCCAGCATCACCACAGGGTCCGGGGAGCTGTTTTTT.

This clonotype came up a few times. CDR3 coding DNA: TGTGCCAGCAGTGGGGACAGGCCCTATGGCTACACCTTC. Translation: CASSGDRPYGYTF. The chain links TRBV12-3 or TRBV12-4 to TRBJ1-2; 8 positions agree with TRBD1. The CDR3 has 13 residues. Trimming removed 5 bases from V and 4 bases from J; junction bases left unmatched: 3.

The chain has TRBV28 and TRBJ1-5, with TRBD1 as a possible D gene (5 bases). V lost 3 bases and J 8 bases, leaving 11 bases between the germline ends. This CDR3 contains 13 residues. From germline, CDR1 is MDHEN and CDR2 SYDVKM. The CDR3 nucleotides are TGTGCCAGCAGTTTTCACGGGGGGGAGCCCCAGCATTTT. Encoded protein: CASSFHGGEPQHF. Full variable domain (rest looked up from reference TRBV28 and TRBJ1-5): DVKVTQSSRYLVKRTGEKVFLECVQDMDHENMFWYRQDPGLGLRLIYFSYDVKMKEKGDIPEGYSVSREKKERFSLILESASTNQTSMYLCASSFHGGEPQHFGDGTRLSIL.